The source of this T cell receptor (beta chain) is a study of blood T cell repertoires in COVID-19 (TCRdb year 2020). With respect to the entire study: The collaborator samples originated in the United States, Italy and Spain and spanned the acute and convalescent phases of COVID-19. The prospective study material was composed of cDNA or gDNA derived from T cells, B-cell-depleted T cells, or PBMCs. Subjects who had been exposed to COVID-19, were actively infected with it, or had recovered from it provided the deeply sampled blood TCRbeta repertoires that made up the dataset. A freely available public database, intended as a resource for researchers studying the immune response to SARS-CoV-2, is where the repertoires were released. The samples were drawn from the first 160 participants of the ongoing ImmuneRACE study and from 1,200 or so subjects provided by 6 global collaborators. A de-identified subject ID, COVID-19 status, age in years and sex were almost always included in the sample metadata. HLA class I and class II types, where available, came from metadata supplied by the sample provider rather than from assay-based typing.

Sequences LNHDA (CDR1) and SQIVND (CDR2) are obtained from the germline V gene (reference sequence). The CDR3 goes from the cysteine to the phenylalanine over 16 residues. Only CDR3 DNA remains: 48 bases, in frame from the first base. The V end gives up 7 bases and the J end 1 base, leaving 7 bases in the junction not matched to a gene. Broad study findings and their caveats: The quantity of clinical and demographic metadata differed by source and by participant and was supplied without curation.

Each collaborating institution followed its own protocols to collect whole blood in K2EDTA tubes. For TCRbeta analysis, collaborator samples were shipped as frozen whole blood, as isolated PBMCs, or as DNA extracted from either sample type. TCRbeta CDR3 regions were amplified from genomic DNA by means of the immunoSEQ Assay, a bias-controlled multiplex PCR. In the authors' own workflow: Within the assay, amplification of reference gene primers was used to estimate how many nucleated cells each sample contained. To quantify the absolute abundance of each unique TCRbeta CDR3 rearrangement, sequence reads were collapsed and filtered. For each sample, productive Simpson clonality was calculated as the square root of Simpson's diversity index over productive rearrangements. Drawn from immuneACCESS, this table holds only the in-frame rearrangements with V and J called that TCRdb kept. Clones are partly lost; checked studies trace under half to an unresolved V gene and leave the rest unexplained. That table gives V, J and clone size, and the DNA gave D and trimming. Recorded for this sample are tens of thousands of clones; roughly 83% of them occurred a single time. The top ten constitute 5.5% to 7.5% of the sample.

To note about this clone: Its antigen is still unknown. No base quality values were provided; no much bigger clone lies one nucleotide off.

The chain is encoded by TRBV19 joined to TRBJ2-6, and 7 junctional nucleotides match TRBD2. Sequencing used peripheral blood. The source is a woman aged 55-70 years with acute or convalescent COVID-19. The nucleotide sequence is TGTGCCAGTAAGGTCTCCGGGGGGTCTGGGGCCAACGTCCTGACTTTC. The resulting protein is CASKVSGGSGANVLTF.